Below are 13 T cell receptor beta chains sequenced from a single sample in a study of T cell repertoires in cytomegalovirus infection. A single record per CDR3 protein comes from TCRdb applying MiXCR to the reads. Of 550,000 to 850,000 distinct CDR3 sequences in the sample, around a third are singletons; the top ten hold around a sixth. No antigen has been assigned to these receptors. The material sequenced was cultured PBMCs, taken from culture after CMV antigen stimulation. The receptors were gathered from a human donor in good health (CMV status not recorded). Some clones in this sample may be carry-over from other donors' samples.

The chain links TRBV4-1 to TRBJ1-2; the D gene is possibly TRBD1 (5 bases). Germline values: CDR1 MGHRA, CDR2 YSYEKL. With 0 bases removed from V and 2 bases from J, the gap between germline ends came to 10 bases. The CDR3 runs 15 residues. CDR3 in DNA: TGCGCCAGCAGCCAAGATATCGGGGGAAACTATGGCTACACCTTC. This translates into CASSQDIGGNYGYTF.

The chain couples TRBV12-3 or TRBV12-4 to TRBJ2-1; a weak D match, TRBD1 (5 bases). This CDR3 comprises 13 residues. V was cut by 5 bases and J by 6 bases, with 11 bases left in between. The CDR3: CASSDLRGNEQFF. The CDR3 DNA reads as TGTGCCAGCAGTGACCTAAGGGGCAATGAGCAGTTCTTC.

The chain employs TRBV5-1 and TRBJ2-7; TRBD2 aligns across 9 bases. V shed 0 bases, J shed 1 base, and the junction held 5 bases outside the gene matches. CDR1 SGHRS and CDR2 YFSETQ come from the germline V gene. The CDR3 is 16 residues long. CDR3: CASSLAGAGGSYEQYF. CDR3 in DNA: TGCGCCAGCAGCTTGGCCGGCGCGGGGGGGTCCTACGAGCAGTACTTC.

The CDR3 loop is CASSQLADSPLHF. The CDR3 nucleotides are TGCGCCAGCAGCCAATTGGCGGATTCACCCCTCCACTTT. The V gene is TRBV4-1, the J gene TRBJ1-6; D is uncertain. With 2 bases removed from V and 8 bases from J, the gap between germline ends came to 7 bases. CDR3 length: 13 residues. The germline V gene has CDR1 MGHRA and CDR2 YSYEKL.

V is TRBV15 and J is TRBJ2-7, with D tentatively TRBD2 (5 bases). V lost 9 bases, J lost 0 bases, and 15 bases lay in between. The CDR3 extends over 14 amino acids. Germline V gives CDR1 LNHNV, CDR2 YYDKDF (reference sequence). The chain's CDR3 is CATGARFDSYEQYF. The DNA of the CDR3 is TGTGCCACGGGAGCCAGATTCGACTCCTACGAGCAGTACTTC. Looking up the rest from reference TRBV15 and TRBJ2-7 gives the full variable domain: DAMVIQNPRYQVTQFGKPVTLSCSQTLNHNVMYWYQQKSSQAPKLLFHYYDKDFNNEADTPDNFQSRRPNTSFCFLDIRSPGLGDTAMYLCATGARFDSYEQYFGPGTRLTVT.

The chain uses TRBV20-1 and TRBJ2-5; no reliable D call. The CDR3 extends over 13 amino acids. Germline V gives CDR1 DFQATT, CDR2 SNEGSKA (reference sequence). V lost 4 bases, J lost 1 base, and 10 bases lay in between. CDR3: CSATRATQETQYF. CDR3 nucleotide sequence: TGCAGTGCTACTCGGGCTACCCAAGAGACCCAGTACTTC.

The chain links TRBV27 to TRBJ2-7; maybe TRBD1 (5 bases). Germline assignment: CDR1 MNHEY and CDR2 SMNVEV (reference sequence). V gave up 5 bases and J gave up 0 bases, with 20 bases separating them. There are 17 residues in the CDR3. Written as DNA, the CDR3 is TGTGCCAGCAGTCCAGAAAGACCAGGGTGGAGCTCCTACGAGCAGTACTTC. Encoded protein: CASSPERPGWSSYEQYF.

This clonotype was found many times. This rearrangement joins TRBV7-6 to TRBJ2-1; 7 nucleotides align to TRBD1. V dropped 2 bases and J dropped 0; count of bases not matched to a gene: 4. In germline, CDR1 is SGHVS, CDR2 FNYEAQ. This CDR3 spans 16 amino acids. The CDR3 loop reads CASSLPGQRSYNEQFF. The CDR3 nucleotides read TGTGCCAGCAGCTTACCGGGACAGCGCTCCTACAATGAGCAGTTCTTC.

The rearrangement uses TRBV7-9 and TRBJ2-2; D is possibly TRBD2 (5 bases). Deletions cut 4 bases from V and 1 base from J, with 7 bases between. Germline lookup yields CDR1 SEHNR and CDR2 FQNEAQ (reference sequence). CDR3 length: 14 amino acids. DNA for the CDR3: TGTGCCAGCAGCTACGGGAAGAACACCGGGGAGCTGTTTTTT. Translation: CASSYGKNTGELFF.

The chain has TRBV7-9 and TRBJ2-7, with D unclear. The CDR3 runs to 15 residues. Trimming took off 1 base at V and 2 bases at J, with 12 bases between the two ends. Per the germline V gene, CDR1 is SEHNR and CDR2 is FQNEAQ (reference sequence). The CDR3 DNA is TGTGCCAGCAGCTTAGTCTCCGCTGAGGCCTACGAGCAGTACTTC. This encodes CASSLVSAEAYEQYF. The full variable domain, rest sourced from reference TRBV7-9 and TRBJ2-7, is DTGVSQNPRHKITKRGQNVTFRCDPISEHNRLYWYRQTLGQGPEFLTYFQNEAQLEKSRLLSDRFSAERPKGSFSTLEIQRTEQGDSAMYLCASSLVSAEAYEQYFGPGTRLTVT.

The chain couples TRBV4-2 to TRBJ2-1; TRBD1 or TRBD2 may be the D gene (5 bases each). CDR3 size: 13 residues. V lost 0 bases and J 9 bases, leaving 9 bases between the germline ends. Germline CDR1 and CDR2: LGHNA and YNFKEQ. The CDR3 DNA is TGTGCCAGCAGCCAAGAGACGAGGGGTGAGCAGTTCTTC. This sequence encodes CASSQETRGEQFF.

The chain carries TRBV27 and TRBJ2-5, with TRBD1 matching over 8 bases. CDR1 is MNHEY, CDR2 SMNVEV, per germline (reference sequence). The CDR3 has 13 residues. J was trimmed by 5 bases and V by 10 bases; bases with no gene match: 9. DNA of the CDR3: TGTGCCACCGGACAGGGTCTTGGGGAGACCCAGTACTTC. It codes for CATGQGLGETQYF.

The chain links TRBV5-6 to TRBJ2-3; D might be TRBD1 (7 bases). CDR3 size: 16 residues. Germline CDR1 SGHDT, CDR2 YYEEEE. Deletions cut 3 bases from V and 4 bases from J, with 18 bases between. The chain's CDR3 is CASSSSNRGLADTQYF. In nucleotides, the CDR3 is TGTGCCAGCAGCTCGAGCAACAGGGGACTGGCAGATACGCAGTATTTT.